One and the same sample provided the 17 T cell receptor beta chains below, sequenced in a study of blood T cells in healthy people across ages. The second PCR ran about 6 to 12 cycles with a sample-barcoded 5' primer and J-beta primers. One entry per CDR3 protein results from TCRdb running MiXCR on the 5' RACE reads. The sample lists 1.5 million to 2 million distinct CDR3 sequences; approximately 28% were seen once. Sequencing was carried out using blood. These receptors were obtained from a woman aged 25-40 years in good health.

Remarks on this clonotype: Because the CDR3 is missing its conserved closing phenylalanine or tryptophan, this is likely a read error. The rearrangement links TRBV5-1 to TRBJ2-3; 7 bases agree with TRBD2. The trim removed 2 bases at V and 5 bases at J, leaving 2 bases unmatched. CDR1 and CDR2 (germline): SGHRS, YFSETQ. The CDR3 consists of 13 residues. The CDR3 region is CASSLSGGDTQYC. CDR3 sequence (DNA): TGCGCCAGCAGCTTATCGGGGGGAGATACGCAGTATTGT.

The chain is built from TRBV29-1 and TRBJ1-6; possible D gene TRBD1, 6 bases. Germline assignment: CDR1 SQVTM and CDR2 ANQGSEA. Trimming cost V 3 bases and J 9 bases, with 18 bases left between them. The length of the CDR3 is 15 residues. CDR3 sequence reads: CSVETLDSLVSPLHF. The CDR3, as DNA: TGCAGCGTTGAGACCCTGGACAGCCTTGTTTCACCCCTCCACTTT.

This clonotype was observed a handful of times. The gene calls are TRBV21-1 and TRBJ2-3. TRBV21-1 is designated a pseudogene. This CDR3 has 13 residues. CDR3 bases: TGTGCCAGCACAAACACTAGTGCAGATACGCAGTATTTT. Protein product: CASTNTSADTQYF.

This clonotype was seen a handful of times. The gene calls are TRBV14 and TRBJ2-3; D ambiguous. The CDR3 runs 15 residues. Trimming removed 1 base from V and 5 bases from J, with 13 bases in between. Germline CDR1 reads SGHDN; CDR2 reads FVKESK. CDR3 amino acids: CASSQANVGGDTQYF. The CDR3 DNA reads as TGTGCCAGCAGCCAAGCTAATGTAGGTGGAGATACGCAGTATTTT.

The chain joins TRBV28 to TRBJ2-1; 8 bases are a match to TRBD1. J was trimmed by 7 bases and V by 4 bases; bases with no gene match: 15. Per germline, CDR1 MDHEN and CDR2 SYDVKM. The CDR3 has 17 residues. The CDR3: CASSYYPGQDSRNEQFF. CDR3 coding DNA: TGTGCCAGCAGTTACTATCCGGGACAGGACTCCAGGAATGAGCAGTTCTTC.

This clonotype was found a few times. The V gene is TRBV14, the J gene TRBJ2-1; possibly TRBD1 or TRBD2 for D (5 bases each). The CDR3 spans 15 residues. Trimming removed 4 bases from V and 13 bases from J, with 23 bases in between. From germline, CDR1 is SGHDN and CDR2 FVKESK. The CDR3 DNA reads as TGTGCCAGCAGCCCCAGTGCCAGGGACCCAATTAAACAGTTCTTC. Translating it yields CASSPSARDPIKQFF.

This clonotype has only a few counts. V usage is TRBV28 and J usage is TRBJ2-7; the D gene is possibly TRBD2 (5 bases). Per germline, CDR1 MDHEN and CDR2 SYDVKM. The CDR3 spans 13 residues. The germline V and J ends were trimmed by 6 bases and 5 bases, with 14 bases remaining between them. Here the CDR3 DNA reads TGTGCCAGCAGAACCCCCCCGGAGGACGAGCAGTACTTC. The encoded protein is CASRTPPEDEQYF.

This chain uses TRBV20-1 with TRBJ2-3; 7 bases agree with TRBD1. Looked up from germline, CDR1 is DFQATT and CDR2 is SNEGSKA (reference sequence). V was pared by 5 bases and J by 6 bases, with 5 bases of the junction left unmatched. CDR3 length: 12 residues. As DNA, the CDR3 is TGCAGTGCTGAACAACAGGGGGATACGCAGTATTTT. Translation: CSAEQQGDTQYF.

The V and J genes are TRBV7-2 and TRBJ2-6, with D maybe TRBD1 (5 bases). Germline lookup yields CDR1 SGHTA and CDR2 FQGNSA. V was cut by 1 base and J by 1 base, with 14 bases left in between. CDR3 length: 18 residues. CDR3 DNA sequence: TGTGCCAGCAGCTTAGACACAGGAAAGTTTTCTGGGGCCAACGTCCTGACTTTC. This translates into CASSLDTGKFSGANVLTF.

This clonotype was seen ten or more times. This CDR3 is CASSRDRGDNEQFF. The CDR3 region has the DNA TGTGCCAGCAGCAGGGACAGGGGCGACAATGAGCAGTTCTTC. The V call is TRBV7-3, the J call TRBJ2-1; the match to TRBD1 covers 10 bases. The germline gives CDR1 SGHTA, CDR2 FQGTGA. With V trimmed by 5 bases and J by 5 bases, 3 bases remained unmatched. This CDR3 has 14 amino acids.

This clonotype has just a few counts. The chain joins TRBV12-3 or TRBV12-4 to TRBJ1-2; D call uncertain. This CDR3 comprises 12 residues. V lost 9 bases and J lost 8, with 16 bases in between. The CDR3 is CASRSPGAGYTF. The CDR3 DNA follows: TGTGCCAGTAGATCCCCGGGCGCCGGCTACACCTTC.

This clonotype was seen only a few times. The chain is built from TRBV7-2 and TRBJ2-5; tentatively, D is TRBD2 (6 bases). The V and J ends lost 5 bases and 4 bases respectively, with 14 bases between them. The CDR3 loop spans 14 amino acids. CDR1 and CDR2 (germline): SGHTA, FQGNSA. Written as DNA, the CDR3 is TGTGCCAGCAGCCCAGACCGCGGGGCAGAGACCCAGTACTTC. Amino acid sequence: CASSPDRGAETQYF.

Of note for this clonotype: A much larger clone lies a single base off, so this may be a read error. This chain's CDR3 is CASSYTKSTQETQFF. The CDR3 nucleotides are TGTGCCAGCAGTTACACCAAGTCCACCCAAGAGACCCAGTTCTTC. The J gene is TRBJ2-5, the V gene TRBV6-6; unclear D gene. The closer fit of TRBJ2-1 to the DNA end suggests the J call may be wrong. The CDR3 totals 15 residues. Looked up from germline, CDR1 is MNHNY and CDR2 is SVGAGI (reference sequence).

This clonotype showed up just a few times. This sequence joins TRBV10-3 and TRBJ1-1; the D is unclear. Germline V gene data show CDR1 as ENHRY and CDR2 as SYGVKD. The CDR3 has 14 residues. Trimming took off 3 bases at V and 5 bases at J, with 13 bases between the two ends. The CDR3 reads CAISDRQVGTEAFF. The CDR3, as DNA: TGTGCCATCAGTGACCGGCAGGTGGGGACTGAAGCTTTCTTT.

This clonotype was observed at least ten times. The V gene is TRBV5-1, the J gene TRBJ2-6, with D hard to call. Trimming stripped 0 bases from V and 0 bases from J, with 10 bases between. CDR3 length: 17 amino acids. In germline, CDR1 is SGHRS, CDR2 YFSETQ. The DNA for the CDR3 is TGCGCCAGCAGCTTGGAAGTCAGCCGCTCTGGGGCCAACGTCCTGACTTTC. Translation gives CASSLEVSRSGANVLTF.

This clonotype was detected a few times. The CDR3 DNA reads as TGCAGTGCCCAGGGACACGGAAATCAGCCCCAGCATTTT. This encodes CSAQGHGNQPQHF. The genes are TRBV20-1 and TRBJ1-5; D is possibly TRBD1 (6 bases). The CDR3 spans 13 residues. The germline CDR1 and CDR2 sequences are DFQATT and SNEGSKA (reference sequence). The ends were cut back, 6 bases at V and 4 bases at J, with 13 bases in the middle.

V is TRBV5-1 and J is TRBJ1-4, with no clear D. V lost 0 bases, J lost 5 bases, and 8 bases lay in between. CDR3 size: 14 residues. Germline-derived CDR1 and CDR2 are SGHRS and YFSETQ. The CDR3 spells CASSLDGLNEKLFF. CDR3 sequence (DNA): TGCGCCAGCAGCTTGGACGGATTGAATGAAAAACTGTTTTTT.